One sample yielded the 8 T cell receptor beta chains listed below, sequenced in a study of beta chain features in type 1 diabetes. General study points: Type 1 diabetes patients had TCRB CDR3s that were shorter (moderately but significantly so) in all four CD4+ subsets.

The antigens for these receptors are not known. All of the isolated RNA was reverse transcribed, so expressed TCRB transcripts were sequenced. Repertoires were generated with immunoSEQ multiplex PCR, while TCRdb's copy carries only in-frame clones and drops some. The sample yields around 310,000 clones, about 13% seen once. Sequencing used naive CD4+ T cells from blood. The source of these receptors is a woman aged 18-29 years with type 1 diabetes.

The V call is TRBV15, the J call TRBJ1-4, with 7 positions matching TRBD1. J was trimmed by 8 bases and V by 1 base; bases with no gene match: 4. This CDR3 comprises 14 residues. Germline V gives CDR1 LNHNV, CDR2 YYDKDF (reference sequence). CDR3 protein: CATSRGDRDEKLFF. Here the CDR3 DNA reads TGTGCCACCAGCAGAGGCGACAGGGACGAAAAACTGTTTTTT.

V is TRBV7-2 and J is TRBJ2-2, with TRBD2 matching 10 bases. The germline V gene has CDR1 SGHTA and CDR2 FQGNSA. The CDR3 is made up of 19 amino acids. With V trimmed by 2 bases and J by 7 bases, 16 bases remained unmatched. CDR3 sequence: CASSLRVAASGSSDGELFF. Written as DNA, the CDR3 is TGTGCCAGCAGCTTAAGAGTAGCGGCTAGCGGGAGTTCTGACGGGGAGCTGTTTTTT. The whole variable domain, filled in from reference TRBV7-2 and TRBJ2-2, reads GAGVSQSPSNKVTEKGKDVELRCDPISGHTALYWYRQSLGQGLEFLIYFQGNSAPDKSGLPSDRFSAERTGGSVSTLTIQRTQQEDSAVYLCASSLRVAASGSSDGELFFGEGSRLTVL.

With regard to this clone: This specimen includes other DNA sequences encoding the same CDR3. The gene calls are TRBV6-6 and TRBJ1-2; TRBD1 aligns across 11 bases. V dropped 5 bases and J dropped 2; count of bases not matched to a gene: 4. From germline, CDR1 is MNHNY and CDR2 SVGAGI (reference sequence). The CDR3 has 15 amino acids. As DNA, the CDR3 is TGTGCCAGCAGTACCGGGACAGGGGGAAACTATGGCTACACCTTC. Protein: CASSTGTGGNYGYTF.

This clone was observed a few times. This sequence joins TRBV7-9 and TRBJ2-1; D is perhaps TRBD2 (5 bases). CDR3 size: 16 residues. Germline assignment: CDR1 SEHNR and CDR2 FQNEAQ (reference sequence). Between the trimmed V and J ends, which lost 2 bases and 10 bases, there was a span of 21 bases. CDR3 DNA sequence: TGTGCCAGCAGCTTATCTGCGGACCCAAGTCGGGGAGAGCAGTTCTTC. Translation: CASSLSADPSRGEQFF.

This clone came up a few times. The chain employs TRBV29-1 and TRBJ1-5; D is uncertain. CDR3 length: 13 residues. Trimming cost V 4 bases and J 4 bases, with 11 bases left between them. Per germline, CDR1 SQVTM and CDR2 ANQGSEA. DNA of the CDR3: TGCAGCGTTGGGGAGGGTGGGAATCAGCCCCAGCATTTT. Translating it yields CSVGEGGNQPQHF.

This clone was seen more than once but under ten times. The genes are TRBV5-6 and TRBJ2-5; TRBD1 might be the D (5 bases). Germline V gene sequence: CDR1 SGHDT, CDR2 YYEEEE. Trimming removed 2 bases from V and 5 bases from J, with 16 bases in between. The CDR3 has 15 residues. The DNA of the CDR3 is TGTGCCAGCAGCTTCTGGGGTATCAACAGGGAGACCCAGTACTTC. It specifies CASSFWGINRETQYF.

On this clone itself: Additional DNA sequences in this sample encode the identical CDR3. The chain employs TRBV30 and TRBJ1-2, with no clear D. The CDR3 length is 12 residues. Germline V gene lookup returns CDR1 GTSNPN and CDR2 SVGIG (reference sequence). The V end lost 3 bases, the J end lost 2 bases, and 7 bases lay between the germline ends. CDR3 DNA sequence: TGTGCCTGGAGCCCCAGAAACTATGGCTACACCTTC. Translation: CAWSPRNYGYTF. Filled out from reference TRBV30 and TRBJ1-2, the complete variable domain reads SQTIHQWPATLVQPVGSPLSLECTVEGTSNPNLYWYRQAAGRGLQLLFYSVGIGQISSEVPQNLSASRPQDRQFILSSKKLLLSDSGFYLCAWSPRNYGYTFGSGTRLTVV.

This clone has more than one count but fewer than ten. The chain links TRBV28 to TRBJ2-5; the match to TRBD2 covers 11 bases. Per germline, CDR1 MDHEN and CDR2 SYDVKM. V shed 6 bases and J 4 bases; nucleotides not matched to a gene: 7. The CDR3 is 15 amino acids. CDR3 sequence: CASSPTLAGGETQYF. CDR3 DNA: TGTGCCAGCAGCCCCACGCTAGCGGGAGGAGAGACCCAGTACTTC. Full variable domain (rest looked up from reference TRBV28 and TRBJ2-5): DVKVTQSSRYLVKRTGEKVFLECVQDMDHENMFWYRQDPGLGLRLIYFSYDVKMKEKGDIPEGYSVSREKKERFSLILESASTNQTSMYLCASSPTLAGGETQYFGPGTRLLVL.